The 16 T cell receptor beta chains below come from one sample, sequenced in a study of cytomegalovirus exposure and HLA in healthy donors (dated 2017 in TCRdb). Library prep was done by the immunoSEQ multiplex PCR assay. The multiplex PCR relied on a mix of 60 forward primers for TCR Vbeta segments and 13 reverse primers for TCR Jbeta segments. The immuneACCESS repertoire file appears here via TCRdb, limited to in-frame rearrangements. These files lack a portion of the clones; in checked studies, under half of the deficit traces to unresolved V genes, and the cause of the others is not known. The sample yields 150,000 to 200,000 clones; 80% were counted once. The ten largest make up 14% of the sample. Input material: PBMCs. These receptors all come from a woman aged 40 to 50 in good health and CMV-seronegative.

The V gene is TRBV7-8, the J gene TRBJ2-2, with D possibly being TRBD1 (6 bases). This CDR3 region has 16 residues. V was cut by 5 bases and J by 3 bases, with 16 bases left in between. Germline CDR1 reads SGHVS; CDR2 reads FQNEAQ. CDR3 sequence (DNA): TGTGCCAGCAGCACCCCAGGCAGGGGTCACACCGGGGAGCTGTTTTTT. It specifies CASSTPGRGHTGELFF.

This clone turned up a few times. The CDR3 reads CASSQDPSGLAASETQYF. The CDR3 DNA sequence: TGTGCCAGCAGCCAAGATCCCTCGGGACTAGCGGCCTCCGAGACCCAGTACTTC. The gene calls are TRBV4-2 and TRBJ2-5, with TRBD2 matching over 11 bases. CDR1 LGHNA and CDR2 YNFKEQ come from the germline V gene. The V and J ends lost 0 bases and 5 bases, in that order; junction bases with no gene match: 11. The CDR3 extends over 18 amino acids.

The rearrangement joins TRBV27 to TRBJ2-7, with 7 bases aligning to TRBD1. Per germline, CDR1 MNHEY and CDR2 SMNVEV (reference sequence). With 3 bases clipped from V and 1 base from J, the junction kept 3 bases outside the gene matches. There are 14 residues in the CDR3. The CDR3 reads CASSFTGESYEQYF. The CDR3 nucleotides read TGTGCCAGCAGTTTCACAGGGGAGTCCTACGAGCAGTACTTC.

This rearrangement joins TRBV29-1 to TRBJ1-2; D is possibly TRBD1 (6 bases). CDR3 length equals 13 residues. Germline CDR1 is SQVTM and CDR2 is ANQGSEA. Trimming cost V 1 base and J 11 bases, with 17 bases left between them. The CDR3 bases are TGCAGCGTTGAAGTTAGAAGGGGGTGGGGGTACACCTTC. This translates into CSVEVRRGWGYTF.

V is TRBV19 and J is TRBJ2-7; 7 bases fit TRBD1. The ends lost 5 bases at V and 1 base at J; junction bases unmatched: 11. The CDR3 covers 16 residues. CDR1 is LNHDA, CDR2 SQIVND, per germline (reference sequence). The CDR3: CASSAKRDSVSYEQYF. Here the CDR3 DNA reads TGTGCCAGTAGTGCAAAACGGGACAGTGTTTCCTACGAGCAGTACTTC.

This clone has just one count. The J gene is TRBJ1-6, the V gene TRBV19, with TRBD1 matching over 8 bases. CDR1 is LNHDA and CDR2 is SQIVND in the germline V gene (reference sequence). V trimming: 6 bases; J trimming: 6 bases; junction bases outside the gene matches: 7. The CDR3 has 15 amino acids. CDR3 amino acids: CASRTGQGGNSPLHF. CDR3 nucleotides: TGTGCCAGTAGGACCGGACAGGGTGGTAATTCACCCCTCCACTTT. The variable domain in full, with the rest retrieved from reference TRBV19 and TRBJ1-6, is DGGITQSPKYLFRKEGQNVTLSCEQNLNHDAMYWYRQDPGQGLRLIYYSQIVNDFQKGDIAEGYSVSREKKESFPLTVTSAQKNPTAFYLCASRTGQGGNSPLHFGNGTRLTVT.

CDR3 DNA sequence: TGTGCCTGGAGTGGGACTAGCGGGGGCCGAGGGGGTGTGTACTTC. This encodes CAWSGTSGGRGGVYF. This rearrangement joins TRBV30 to TRBJ2-7, with TRBD2 identical over 13 bases. The CDR3 length is 15 residues. Germline CDR1 GTSNPN, CDR2 SVGIG (reference sequence). J was trimmed by 12 bases and V by 1 base; bases with no gene match: 12.

The chain combines TRBV7-2 with TRBJ2-5; 8 bases are shared with TRBD2. The trim removed 5 bases at V and 2 bases at J, leaving 7 bases unmatched. The germline CDR1 and CDR2 sequences are SGHTA and FQGNSA. This CDR3 has 15 residues. This CDR3 is CASSLSGDPQETQYF. CDR3 DNA sequence: TGTGCCAGCAGCCTTAGCGGGGATCCGCAAGAGACCCAGTACTTC.

In its sample, this clone was seen a few times. This chain joins TRBV27 and TRBJ2-7; no firm D call. The CDR3 has 14 amino acids. V was pared by 10 bases and J by 4 bases, with 20 bases between. Germline values: CDR1 MNHEY, CDR2 SMNVEV (reference sequence). For the CDR3, the DNA is TGTGCCATTTTCAAGCAGAAGGCGGCATACGAGCAGTACTTC. Its translation: CAIFKQKAAYEQYF.

This clone was recorded once. This rearrangement joins TRBV5-5 to TRBJ1-2, with 10 bases aligning to TRBD1. V lost 3 bases and J lost 1; bases outside the gene matches: 6. This CDR3 spans 16 amino acids. From germline, CDR1 is SGHKS and CDR2 YYEKEE (reference sequence). CDR3 DNA: TGTGCCAGCAGCTCCGGGACAGGGGACCTTAACTATGGCTACACCTTC. Amino acids: CASSSGTGDLNYGYTF. Together with reference TRBV5-5 and TRBJ1-2, the CDR3 gives the full variable domain: DAGVTQSPTHLIKTRGQQVTLRCSPISGHKSVSWYQQVLGQGPQFIFQYYEKEERGRGNFPDRFSARQFPNYSSELNVNALLLGDSALYLCASSSGTGDLNYGYTFGSGTRLTVV.

The chain's CDR3 is CASSLGDRVNSPLHF. The CDR3 region has the DNA TGTGCCAGCAGCTTAGGGGACAGGGTCAATTCACCCCTCCACTTT. V and J are TRBV7-9 and TRBJ1-6, with 9 bases that match TRBD1. The CDR3 covers 15 residues. V was clipped by 1 base and J by 7 bases; unmatched bases: 2. Germline CDR1 is SEHNR and CDR2 is FQNEAQ (reference sequence). Based on the CDR3 plus reference TRBV7-9 and TRBJ1-6, the full variable domain is DTGVSQNPRHKITKRGQNVTFRCDPISEHNRLYWYRQTLGQGPEFLTYFQNEAQLEKSRLLSDRFSAERPKGSFSTLEIQRTEQGDSAMYLCASSLGDRVNSPLHFGNGTRLTVT.

The chain couples TRBV7-8 to TRBJ2-1, with D perhaps matching TRBD2 (6 bases). The CDR3 sequence is 16 residues long. Per germline, CDR1 SGHVS and CDR2 FQNEAQ. Trimming shortened V by 2 bases and J by 5 bases, and 16 bases separated the two germline ends. The CDR3 DNA reads as TGTGCCAGCAGCTTAAGAGGGGCCCTAGCGAACAATGAGCAGTTCTTC. Its translation is CASSLRGALANNEQFF.

The chain couples TRBV9 to TRBJ2-5; D gene ambiguous. The end of the DNA aligns better with TRBJ2-7, so the J call may be wrong. This CDR3 region has 15 residues. Per germline, CDR1 SGDLS and CDR2 YYNGEE. The CDR3 coding sequence is TGTGCCAGCAGCGTAAGCAGTTCCGGGTCCTACGAGCAGTACTTC. Translation: CASSVSSSGSYEQYF.

The gene calls are TRBV11-3 and TRBJ2-7; the match to TRBD1 covers 12 bases. The CDR3 contains 16 residues. V lost 5 bases and J lost 0; bases outside the gene matches: 5. Per germline, CDR1 SGHNT and CDR2 YENEEA. CDR3 DNA sequence: TGTGCCAGCAGCGCACAGGGACAGGGGGCCTCCTACGAGCAGTACTTC. This translates into CASSAQGQGASYEQYF.

The chain combines TRBV28 with TRBJ2-7; TRBD2 aligns across 11 bases. The CDR3 spans 13 residues. The germline gives CDR1 MDHEN, CDR2 SYDVKM. Trimming removed 7 bases from V and 6 bases from J; junction bases left unmatched: 5. The CDR3 DNA follows: TGTGCCAGCACCGCCGGGACTAGCGGCGAGCAGTACTTC. Protein sequence: CASTAGTSGEQYF.

This clone was seen a few times. This chain joins TRBV25-1 and TRBJ2-3, with 8 bases that match TRBD1. The germline CDR1 and CDR2 sequences are MGHDK and SYGVNS. The trim removed 3 bases at V and 0 bases at J, leaving 2 bases unmatched. CDR3 size: 15 residues. The CDR3 region is CASSEDRVSTDTQYF. The CDR3 coding sequence is TGTGCCAGCAGTGAGGACAGGGTCAGCACAGATACGCAGTATTTT.